Below are 24 T cell receptor beta chains sequenced from a single sample in a study of shared clonotypes between healthy human individuals. TCRdb keeps only in-frame clones here, not all; method: immunoSEQ multiplex PCR. Of some 2.1 million clones in the sample, about 95% were seen once. The sample comprised naive CD4+ T cells sorted from blood. Subset defined: CD45RA+ positively selected. Receptors were obtained from a man aged 18 to 30 in good health.

This chain uses TRBV19 with TRBJ1-1; D gene uncertain. Germline V gives CDR1 LNHDA, CDR2 SQIVND (reference sequence). The CDR3 runs to 14 residues. V was cut by 4 bases and J by 7 bases, with 16 bases left in between. The CDR3 region is CASSTPLRPFEAFF. DNA of the CDR3: TGTGCCAGTAGTACCCCGTTACGACCATTTGAAGCTTTCTTT.

The chain combines TRBV11-2 with TRBJ1-4, with 7 bases aligning to TRBD1. The CDR3 loop spans 17 amino acids. Looked up from germline, CDR1 is SGHAT and CDR2 is FQNNGV. Trimming took 5 bases from V and 0 from J; bases not matched to a gene: 9. The CDR3 DNA is TGTGCCAGCAGCGCCTACCCAGGGGGGGCAACTAATGAAAAACTGTTTTTT. Translated: CASSAYPGGATNEKLFF.

CDR3 sequence reads: CASSSNDRPEQYF. The CDR3 coding sequence is TGTGCCAGCAGTTCAAATGACCGACCTGAGCAGTACTTC. V and J are TRBV6-6 and TRBJ2-7, with no clear D. The CDR3 is 13 residues long. The germline V and J ends were trimmed by 4 bases and 7 bases, with 14 bases remaining between them. The germline gives CDR1 MNHNY, CDR2 SVGAGI (reference sequence).

This chain connects TRBV28 to TRBJ1-3; TRBD1 agrees at 7 bases. Germline V gene data show CDR1 as MDHEN and CDR2 as SYDVKM. V shed 8 bases and J 0 bases; nucleotides not matched to a gene: 7. The CDR3 runs to 15 residues. For the CDR3, the DNA is TGTGCCAGCGGGGACAGTGTATTCTCTGGAAACACCATATATTTT. This sequence encodes CASGDSVFSGNTIYF.

This clone was recorded a few times. Other DNA sequences in the sample encode the same CDR3. This sequence joins TRBV19 and TRBJ1-5; TRBD1 might be the D (5 bases). The CDR3 is 15 residues long. The germline V gene has CDR1 LNHDA and CDR2 SQIVND (reference sequence). Trimming removed 4 bases from V and 0 bases from J, with 10 bases in between. As DNA, the CDR3 is TGTGCCAGTAGTACCACAGGAAATAGCAATCAGCCCCAGCATTTT. It is translated as CASSTTGNSNQPQHF. Using reference TRBV19 and TRBJ1-5 for the parts outside the CDR3, the full variable domain is DGGITQSPKYLFRKEGQNVTLSCEQNLNHDAMYWYRQDPGQGLRLIYYSQIVNDFQKGDIAEGYSVSREKKESFPLTVTSAQKNPTAFYLCASSTTGNSNQPQHFGDGTRLSIL.

On this clone itself: Other DNA sequences of this sample code for an identical CDR3. The genes are TRBV5-1 and TRBJ1-4, with D uncertain. Germline V CDR1 and CDR2: SGHRS, YFSETQ. V was trimmed by 0 bases and J by 5 bases, leaving 5 bases between them. This CDR3 region has 13 residues. CDR3 sequence reads: CASSLGPNEKLFF. The CDR3 nucleotides are TGCGCCAGCAGCTTGGGGCCGAATGAAAAACTGTTTTTT.

Worth noting for this clone: Other nucleotide sequences from this sample produce the same CDR3. The V gene is TRBV6-5, the J gene TRBJ1-3; 7 bases map to TRBD1. The junction had 5 bases not matched to a gene; V was cut back by 5 bases and J by 4 bases. The CDR3 is 14 amino acids. Germline V gives CDR1 MNHEY, CDR2 SVGAGI. CDR3 nucleotide sequence: TGTGCCAGCAGTCGGACAGGCTCGGGAAACACCATATATTTT. Translated, it gives CASSRTGSGNTIYF.

This clone was counted a single time. V gene TRBV11-2 combines with J gene TRBJ1-2, with a tentative D call TRBD1 (5 bases). Trimming took off 3 bases at V and 4 bases at J, with 12 bases between the two ends. The CDR3 extends over 14 amino acids. CDR1 SGHAT and CDR2 FQNNGV come from the germline V gene. CDR3 nucleotide sequence: TGTGCCAGCAGCTTGGACACGACAACCTATGGCTACACCTTC. Encoded protein: CASSLDTTTYGYTF. The full variable domain, in which reference TRBV11-2 and TRBJ1-2 provide the parts outside the CDR3, is EAGVAQSPRYKIIEKRQSVAFWCNPISGHATLYWYQQILGQGPKLLIQFQNNGVVDDSQLPKDRFSAERLKGVDSTLKIQPAKLEDSAVYLCASSLDTTTYGYTFGSGTRLTVV.

The rearrangement joins TRBV28 to TRBJ1-4, with D hard to call. Trimming pared 7 bases from V and 8 bases from J, leaving 11 bases between. This CDR3 has 12 residues. Germline V gene sequence: CDR1 MDHEN, CDR2 SYDVKM. The CDR3 sequence is CASKWSGEKLFF. In DNA form, the CDR3 reads TGTGCCAGCAAATGGTCTGGGGAAAAACTGTTTTTT. Looking up the rest from reference TRBV28 and TRBJ1-4 gives the full variable domain: DVKVTQSSRYLVKRTGEKVFLECVQDMDHENMFWYRQDPGLGLRLIYFSYDVKMKEKGDIPEGYSVSREKKERFSLILESASTNQTSMYLCASKWSGEKLFFGSGTQLSVL.

The chain joins TRBV11-2 to TRBJ2-1; a possible D gene is TRBD1 (6 bases). The length of the CDR3 is 14 residues. Germline V lookup: CDR1 SGHAT, CDR2 FQNNGV. With 1 base removed from V and 7 bases from J, the gap between germline ends came to 11 bases. The CDR3 region has the DNA TGTGCCAGCAGCTTAGTTCTACAGGGAAATGAGCAGTTCTTC. The encoded protein is CASSLVLQGNEQFF. Drawing the rest from reference TRBV11-2 and TRBJ2-1, the complete variable domain is EAGVAQSPRYKIIEKRQSVAFWCNPISGHATLYWYQQILGQGPKLLIQFQNNGVVDDSQLPKDRFSAERLKGVDSTLKIQPAKLEDSAVYLCASSLVLQGNEQFFGPGTRLTVL.

V is TRBV5-1 and J is TRBJ1-4; no reliable D call. Germline-derived CDR1 and CDR2 are SGHRS and YFSETQ. V was cut by 7 bases and J by 3 bases, with 10 bases left in between. This CDR3 contains 13 residues. CDR3 in DNA: TGCGCCAGCCGTGACATTTCTAATGAAAAACTGTTTTTT. Translated, it gives CASRDISNEKLFF.

The rearrangement joins TRBV6-1 to TRBJ2-5, with no clear D. The CDR3 runs to 14 residues. Germline V gene lookup returns CDR1 MNHNS and CDR2 SASEGT. Between the trimmed V and J ends, which lost 4 bases and 1 base, there was a span of 10 bases. This CDR3 reads CASSAQEFQETQYF. The DNA of the CDR3 is TGTGCCAGCAGTGCCCAGGAATTCCAAGAGACCCAGTACTTC.

V and J are TRBV5-1 and TRBJ2-5, with 7 bases aligning to TRBD1. J was trimmed by 3 bases and V by 4 bases; bases with no gene match: 6. The CDR3 runs to 14 residues. Germline V CDR1 and CDR2: SGHRS, YFSETQ. The CDR3 protein is CASSTGATKETQYF. CDR3 DNA sequence: TGCGCCAGCAGCACAGGGGCCACCAAAGAGACCCAGTACTTC.

The sample holds one count of this clone. The same CDR3 also results from other DNA sequences found in this sample. The chain uses TRBV30 and TRBJ2-7; tentative D call: TRBD1 (6 bases). There are 12 residues in the CDR3. CDR1 GTSNPN and CDR2 SVGIG come from the germline V gene (reference sequence). V lost 1 base and J lost 6, with 10 bases in between. CDR3 DNA: TGTGCCTGGAGTGGGACAGTCGGCGAGCAGTACTTC. Amino acids: CAWSGTVGEQYF.

The chain uses TRBV7-8 and TRBJ2-1, with 7 bases lining up with TRBD2. In germline, CDR1 is SGHVS, CDR2 FQNEAQ. V shed 5 bases and J 7 bases; nucleotides not matched to a gene: 11. The length of the CDR3 is 15 residues. The CDR3 DNA follows: TGTGCCAGCAGCCTTCTCGGGGAGGGGTCAAATGAGCAGTTCTTC. This sequence encodes CASSLLGEGSNEQFF. Looking up the rest from reference TRBV7-8 and TRBJ2-1 gives the full variable domain: GAGVSQSPRYKVAKRGQDVALRCDPISGHVSLFWYQQALGQGPEFLTYFQNEAQLDKSGLPSDRFFAERPEGSVSTLKIQRTQQEDSAVYLCASSLLGEGSNEQFFGPGTRLTVL.

This clone was counted once. CDR3 region: CASSFLAGEFNEQFF. The CDR3 DNA reads TGCGCCAGCAGCTTTCTTGCGGGAGAGTTCAATGAGCAGTTCTTC. V usage is TRBV5-1 and J usage is TRBJ2-1; 7 bases align to TRBD2. The CDR3 runs to 15 residues. CDR1 is SGHRS, CDR2 YFSETQ, per germline. The J segment lost 6 bases and the V segment lost 2 bases, leaving 8 bases of the junction unmatched. The full variable domain, rest sourced from reference TRBV5-1 and TRBJ2-1, is KAGVTQTPRYLIKTRGQQVTLSCSPISGHRSVSWYQQTPGQGLQFLFEYFSETQRNKGNFPGRFSGRQFSNSRSEMNVSTLELGDSALYLCASSFLAGEFNEQFFGPGTRLTVL.

The V call is TRBV5-1, the J call TRBJ2-7; 7 bases fit TRBD2. With V trimmed by 4 bases and J by 3 bases, 4 bases remained unmatched. Germline CDR1 is SGHRS and CDR2 is YFSETQ. This CDR3 has 13 residues. CDR3 DNA: TGCGCCAGCAGCGCCAGCGGGATCTACGAGCAGTACTTC. Translated: CASSASGIYEQYF.

This clone was seen once. The gene calls are TRBV28 and TRBJ1-1; D is uncertain. V gave up 10 bases and J gave up 10 bases, with 16 bases separating them. There are 11 residues in the CDR3. Germline V CDR1 and CDR2: MDHEN, SYDVKM. CDR3 amino acids: CATFGQVAAFF. Here the CDR3 DNA reads TGTGCCACCTTCGGGCAGGTGGCAGCTTTCTTT.

The rearrangement uses TRBV30 and TRBJ2-2; a possible D gene is TRBD2 (5 bases). This CDR3 region has 15 residues. Germline CDR1 and CDR2: GTSNPN and SVGIG (reference sequence). Trimming pared 2 bases from V and 6 bases from J, leaving 16 bases between. In DNA form, the CDR3 reads TGTGCCTGGAGTCCGACTACCTTCGCGGCCGGGGAGCTGTTTTTT. Translating gives CAWSPTTFAAGELFF.

The chain links TRBV6-5 to TRBJ2-2; D uncertain. The V end lost 2 bases, the J end lost 7 bases, and 5 bases lay between the germline ends. The germline gives CDR1 MNHEY, CDR2 SVGAGI. This CDR3 comprises 12 residues. The CDR3 here is CASSYLGGELFF. The CDR3 region has the DNA TGTGCCAGCAGTTACCTTGGCGGGGAGCTGTTTTTT.

CDR3 protein: CASSPEASIEKLFF. CDR3 nucleotide sequence: TGTGCCAGCAGCCCCGAGGCGTCTATTGAAAAACTGTTTTTT. This chain connects TRBV9 to TRBJ1-4; no reliable D call. CDR3 length: 14 amino acids. Trimming shortened V by 4 bases and J by 7 bases, and 14 bases separated the two germline ends. CDR1 is SGDLS and CDR2 is YYNGEE in the germline V gene.

The chain couples TRBV28 to TRBJ2-7; D is perhaps TRBD1 (6 bases). CDR1 MDHEN and CDR2 SYDVKM come from the germline V gene. V dropped 3 bases and J dropped 5 bases, with 14 bases sitting between them. The CDR3 consists of 14 residues. CDR3 sequence: CASSFPQGINEQYF. The CDR3 nucleotides read TGTGCCAGCAGTTTCCCACAGGGAATCAACGAGCAGTACTTC.

This chain links TRBV19 with TRBJ2-3; TRBD2 matches 15 bases. The CDR3 length is 19 residues. The trim removed 3 bases at V and 0 bases at J, leaving 7 bases unmatched. Germline CDR1 reads LNHDA; CDR2 reads SQIVND (reference sequence). The CDR3: CASSIGLAGGIPSTDTQYF. In DNA form, the CDR3 reads TGTGCCAGTAGTATCGGACTAGCGGGAGGGATACCTAGCACAGATACGCAGTATTTT. The variable domain in full, completed from reference TRBV19 and TRBJ2-3, reads DGGITQSPKYLFRKEGQNVTLSCEQNLNHDAMYWYRQDPGQGLRLIYYSQIVNDFQKGDIAEGYSVSREKKESFPLTVTSAQKNPTAFYLCASSIGLAGGIPSTDTQYFGPGTRLTVL.

The chain uses TRBV27 and TRBJ2-2; D remains ambiguous. V was trimmed by 3 bases and J by 1 base, leaving 12 bases between them. The CDR3 sequence is 16 residues long. From germline, CDR1 is MNHEY and CDR2 SMNVEV (reference sequence). The CDR3 coding sequence is TGTGCCAGCAGTTTTGGCAGGTCGAGGAACACCGGGGAGCTGTTTTTT. Protein sequence: CASSFGRSRNTGELFF.